This TCR beta chain was identified in a study of cytomegalovirus exposure and HLA in healthy donors. The V gene end was trimmed by 4 bases and the J gene end by 3 bases; junction bases not matched to a gene: 3. This CDR3 contains 15 residues. The germline gives CDR1 LGHNA, CDR2 YNFKEQ. PCR employed 60 Vbeta and 13 Jbeta primers. In the authors' workflow: The authors later counted roughly 79 million unique TCR beta chains, 9 million to 14 million of them shared. Sequencing was performed with immunoSEQ multiplex PCR; in TCRdb, only in-frame clones are kept and a portion is missing. V and J calls and clone size are copied from that table; D and trimming were computed from the DNA. The sample shows 180,000 or so clones, about 79% of them seen only once.

The gene calls are TRBV4-2 and TRBJ2-7, with 13 bases that match TRBD2. The specimen was PBMCs. The source is a man aged 40-50 years in good health and CMV-seropositive. The CDR3 DNA sequence: TGTGCCAGCAGCCGTGGGACTAGCGGGAACTACGAGCAGTACTTC. Amino acids: CASSRGTSGNYEQYF.